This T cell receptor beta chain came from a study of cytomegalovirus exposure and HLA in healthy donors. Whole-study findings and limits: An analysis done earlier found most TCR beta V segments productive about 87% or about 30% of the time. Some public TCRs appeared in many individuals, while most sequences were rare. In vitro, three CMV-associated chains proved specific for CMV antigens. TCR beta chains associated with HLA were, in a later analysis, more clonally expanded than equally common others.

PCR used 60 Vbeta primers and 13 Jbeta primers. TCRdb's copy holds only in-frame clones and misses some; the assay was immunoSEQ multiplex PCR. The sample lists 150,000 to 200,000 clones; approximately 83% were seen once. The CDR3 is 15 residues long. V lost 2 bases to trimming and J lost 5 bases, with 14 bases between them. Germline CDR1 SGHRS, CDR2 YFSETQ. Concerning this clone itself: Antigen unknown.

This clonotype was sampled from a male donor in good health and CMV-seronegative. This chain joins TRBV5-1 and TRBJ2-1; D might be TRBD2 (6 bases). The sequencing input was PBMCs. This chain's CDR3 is CASSFGGRGNNEQFF. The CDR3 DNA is TGCGCCAGCAGCTTCGGGGGACGGGGGAACAATGAGCAGTTCTTC.